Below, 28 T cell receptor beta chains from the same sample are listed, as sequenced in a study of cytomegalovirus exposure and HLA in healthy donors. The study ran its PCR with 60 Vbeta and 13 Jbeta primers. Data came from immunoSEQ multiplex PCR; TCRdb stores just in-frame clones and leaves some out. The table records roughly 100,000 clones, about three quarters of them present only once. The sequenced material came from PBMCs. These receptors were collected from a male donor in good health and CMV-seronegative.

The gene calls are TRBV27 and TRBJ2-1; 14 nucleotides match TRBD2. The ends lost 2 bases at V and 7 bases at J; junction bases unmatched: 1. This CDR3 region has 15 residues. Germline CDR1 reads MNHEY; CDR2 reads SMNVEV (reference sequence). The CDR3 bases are TGTGCCAGCAGTTTACGACTAGCGGGAGGGAATGAGCAGTTCTTC. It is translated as CASSLRLAGGNEQFF.

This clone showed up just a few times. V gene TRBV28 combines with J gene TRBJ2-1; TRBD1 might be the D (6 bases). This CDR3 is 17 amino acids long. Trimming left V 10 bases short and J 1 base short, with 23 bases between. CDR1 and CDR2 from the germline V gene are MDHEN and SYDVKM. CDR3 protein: CATTSAGETLSYNEQFF. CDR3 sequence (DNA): TGTGCCACCACCTCGGCAGGGGAGACACTATCCTACAATGAGCAGTTCTTC.

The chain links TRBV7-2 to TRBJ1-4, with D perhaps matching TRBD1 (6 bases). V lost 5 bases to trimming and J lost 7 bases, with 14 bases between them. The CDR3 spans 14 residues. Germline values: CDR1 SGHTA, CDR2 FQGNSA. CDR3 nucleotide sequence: TGTGCCAGCAGCCTAAGGACAGCAACTGAAAAACTGTTTTTT. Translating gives CASSLRTATEKLFF.

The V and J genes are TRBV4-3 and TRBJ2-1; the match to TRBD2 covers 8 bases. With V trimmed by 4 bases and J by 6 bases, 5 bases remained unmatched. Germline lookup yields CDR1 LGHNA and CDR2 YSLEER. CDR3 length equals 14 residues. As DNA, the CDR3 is TGCGCCAGCAGCCTTAAAGCGGGAGTCAATGAGCAGTTCTTC. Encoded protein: CASSLKAGVNEQFF.

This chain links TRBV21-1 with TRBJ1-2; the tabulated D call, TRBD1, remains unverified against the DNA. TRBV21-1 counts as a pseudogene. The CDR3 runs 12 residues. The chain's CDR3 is CASSEYSYGYTF. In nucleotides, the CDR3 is TGTGCCAGCAGCGAATACAGCTATGGCTACACCTTC.

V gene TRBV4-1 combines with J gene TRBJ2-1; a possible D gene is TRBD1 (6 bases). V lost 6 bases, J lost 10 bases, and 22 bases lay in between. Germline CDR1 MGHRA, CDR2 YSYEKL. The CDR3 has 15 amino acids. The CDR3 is CASSRSGQFTGEQFF. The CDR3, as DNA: TGCGCCAGCAGTCGCTCAGGACAGTTCACCGGGGAGCAGTTCTTC.

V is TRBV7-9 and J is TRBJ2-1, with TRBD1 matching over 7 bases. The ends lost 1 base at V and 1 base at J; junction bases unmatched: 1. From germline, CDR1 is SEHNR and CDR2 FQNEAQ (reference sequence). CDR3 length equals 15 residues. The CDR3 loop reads CASSLVQGSYNEQFF. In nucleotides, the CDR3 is TGTGCCAGCAGCTTAGTACAGGGGTCCTACAATGAGCAGTTCTTC.

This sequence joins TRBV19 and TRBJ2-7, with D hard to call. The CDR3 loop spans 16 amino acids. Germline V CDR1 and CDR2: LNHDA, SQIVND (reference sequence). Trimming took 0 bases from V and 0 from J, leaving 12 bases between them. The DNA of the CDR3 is TGTGCCAGTAGTATAGATGGAAGCGTCGTCTCCTACGAGCAGTACTTC. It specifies CASSIDGSVVSYEQYF.

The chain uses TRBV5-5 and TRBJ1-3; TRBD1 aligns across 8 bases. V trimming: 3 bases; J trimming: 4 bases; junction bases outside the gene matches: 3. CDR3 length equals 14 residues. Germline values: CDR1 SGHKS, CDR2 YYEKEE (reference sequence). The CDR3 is CASSSTGVGNTIYF. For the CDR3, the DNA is TGTGCCAGCAGCTCGACAGGGGTCGGAAACACCATATATTTT.

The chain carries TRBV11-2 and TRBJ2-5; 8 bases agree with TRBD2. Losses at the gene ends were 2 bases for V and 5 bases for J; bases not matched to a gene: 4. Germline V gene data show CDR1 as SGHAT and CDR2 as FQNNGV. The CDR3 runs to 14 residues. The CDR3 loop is CASSLIRGGETQYF. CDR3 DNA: TGTGCCAGCAGCTTAATACGGGGGGGGGAGACCCAGTACTTC.

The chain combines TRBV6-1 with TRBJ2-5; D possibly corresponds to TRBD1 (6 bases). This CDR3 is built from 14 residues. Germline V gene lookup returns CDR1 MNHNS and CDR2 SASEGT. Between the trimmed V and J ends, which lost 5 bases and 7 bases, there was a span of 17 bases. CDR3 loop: CASSLPWGPGTQYF. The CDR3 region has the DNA TGTGCCAGCAGTCTACCGTGGGGGCCGGGGACCCAGTACTTC.

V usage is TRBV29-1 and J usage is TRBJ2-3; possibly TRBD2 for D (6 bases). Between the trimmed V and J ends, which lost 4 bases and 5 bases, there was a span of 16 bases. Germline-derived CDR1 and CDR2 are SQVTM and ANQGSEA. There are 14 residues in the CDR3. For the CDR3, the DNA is TGCAGCGTTGGACCTTACGGGGGTGTAGATACGCAGTATTTT. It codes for CSVGPYGGVDTQYF.

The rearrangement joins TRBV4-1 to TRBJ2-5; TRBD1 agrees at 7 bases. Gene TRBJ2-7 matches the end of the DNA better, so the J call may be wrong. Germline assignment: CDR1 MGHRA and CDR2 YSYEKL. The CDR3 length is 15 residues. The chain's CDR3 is CASSQMTGSAYEQYF. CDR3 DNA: TGCGCCAGCAGCCAAATGACAGGGTCCGCCTACGAGCAGTACTTC.

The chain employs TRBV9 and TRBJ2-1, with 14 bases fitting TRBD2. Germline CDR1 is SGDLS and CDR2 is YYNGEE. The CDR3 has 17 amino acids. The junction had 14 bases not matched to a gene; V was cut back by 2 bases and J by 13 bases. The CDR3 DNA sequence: TGTGCCAGCAGCGTTCTAGACCCCGGGACTAGCGGGAGTAATCAGTTCTTC. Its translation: CASSVLDPGTSGSNQFF.

The CDR3 here is CASSFGELGTGELFF. The CDR3 nucleotides are TGTGCCAGCAGCTTTGGGGAGTTGGGGACCGGGGAGCTGTTTTTT. The chain uses TRBV11-3 and TRBJ2-2, with a tentative D call TRBD2 (5 bases). Germline V gene data show CDR1 as SGHNT and CDR2 as YENEEA. V was pared by 3 bases and J by 5 bases, with 13 bases between. The CDR3 runs to 15 residues.

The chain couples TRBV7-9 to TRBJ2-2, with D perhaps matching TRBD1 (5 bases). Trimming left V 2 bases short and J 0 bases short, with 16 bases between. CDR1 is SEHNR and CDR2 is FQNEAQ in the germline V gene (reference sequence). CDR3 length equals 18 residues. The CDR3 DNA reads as TGTGCCAGCAGCTTAACTTTCAGGGTTACGACGAACACCGGGGAGCTGTTTTTT. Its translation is CASSLTFRVTTNTGELFF.

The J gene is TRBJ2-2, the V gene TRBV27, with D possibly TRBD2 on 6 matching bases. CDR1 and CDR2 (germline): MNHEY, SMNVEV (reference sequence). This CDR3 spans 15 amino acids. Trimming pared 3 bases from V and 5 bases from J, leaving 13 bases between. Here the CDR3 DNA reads TGTGCCAGCAGTTTTCTGACTAGTGGTACCGGGGAGCTGTTTTTT. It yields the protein CASSFLTSGTGELFF.

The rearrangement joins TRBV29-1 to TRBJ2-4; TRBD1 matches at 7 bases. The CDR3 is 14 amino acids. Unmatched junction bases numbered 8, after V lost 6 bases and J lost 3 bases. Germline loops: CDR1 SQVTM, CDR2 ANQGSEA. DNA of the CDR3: TGCAGCGTCCTACAATACAGGGGCAAAAACATTCAGTACTTC. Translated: CSVLQYRGKNIQYF.

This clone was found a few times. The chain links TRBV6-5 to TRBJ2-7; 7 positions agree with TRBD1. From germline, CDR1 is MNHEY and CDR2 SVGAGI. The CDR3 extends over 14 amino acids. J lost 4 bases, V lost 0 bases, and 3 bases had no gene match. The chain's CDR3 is CASSYSGDRYEQYF. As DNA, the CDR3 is TGTGCCAGCAGTTACTCCGGGGACAGATACGAGCAGTACTTC.

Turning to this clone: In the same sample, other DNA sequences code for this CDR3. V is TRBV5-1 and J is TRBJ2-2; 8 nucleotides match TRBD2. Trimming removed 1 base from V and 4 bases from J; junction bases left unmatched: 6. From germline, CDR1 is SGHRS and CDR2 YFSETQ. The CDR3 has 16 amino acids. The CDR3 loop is CASSLLKREPTGELFF. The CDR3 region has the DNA TGCGCCAGCAGCTTGCTTAAGCGGGAGCCCACCGGGGAGCTGTTTTTT.

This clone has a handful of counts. For the CDR3, the DNA is TGTGCCAGCAGCCAGGGACACCGAGGGGAGCTGTTTTTT. It encodes CASSQGHRGELFF. The V gene is TRBV11-1, the J gene TRBJ2-2, with a weak D call TRBD1 (6 bases). The V end was cut by 5 bases, the J end by 8 bases, with 12 bases between. This CDR3 has 13 amino acids. CDR1 and CDR2 (germline): SGHAT, FQDESV (reference sequence).

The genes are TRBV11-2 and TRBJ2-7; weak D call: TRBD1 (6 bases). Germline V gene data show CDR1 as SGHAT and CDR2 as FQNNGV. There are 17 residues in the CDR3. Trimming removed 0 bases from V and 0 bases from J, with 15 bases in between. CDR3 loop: CASSLDVGRGTSYEQYF. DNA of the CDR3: TGTGCCAGCAGCTTAGATGTTGGCAGGGGCACCTCCTACGAGCAGTACTTC.

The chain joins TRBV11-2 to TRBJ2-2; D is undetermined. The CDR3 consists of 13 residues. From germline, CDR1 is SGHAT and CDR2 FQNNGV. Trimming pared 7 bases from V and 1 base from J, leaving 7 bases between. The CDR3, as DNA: TGTGCCAGCAACCTAGTGAACACCGGGGAGCTGTTTTTT. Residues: CASNLVNTGELFF.

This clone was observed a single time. The chain's CDR3 is CASSAGRGRANTEAFF. The CDR3 region has the DNA TGTGCCAGTAGTGCGGGGAGGGGCAGGGCGAACACTGAAGCTTTCTTT. This rearrangement joins TRBV19 to TRBJ1-1, with a tentative D call TRBD1 (5 bases). Germline V CDR1 and CDR2: LNHDA, SQIVND (reference sequence). With 5 bases removed from V and 1 base from J, the gap between germline ends came to 17 bases. The CDR3 covers 16 residues.

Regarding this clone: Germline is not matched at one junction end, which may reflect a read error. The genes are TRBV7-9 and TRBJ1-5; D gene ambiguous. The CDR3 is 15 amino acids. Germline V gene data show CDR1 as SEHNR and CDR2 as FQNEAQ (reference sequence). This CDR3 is CSSSLGTDSNQPQHF. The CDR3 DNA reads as TGTTCCAGCAGCTTAGGAACAGATAGCAATCAGCCCCAGCATTTT.

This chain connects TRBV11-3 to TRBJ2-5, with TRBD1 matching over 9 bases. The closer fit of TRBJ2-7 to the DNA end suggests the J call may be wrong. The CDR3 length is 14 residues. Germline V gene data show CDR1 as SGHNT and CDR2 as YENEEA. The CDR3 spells CASQQGAGAYEQYF. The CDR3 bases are TGTGCCAGCCAACAGGGGGCGGGAGCCTACGAGCAGTACTTC.

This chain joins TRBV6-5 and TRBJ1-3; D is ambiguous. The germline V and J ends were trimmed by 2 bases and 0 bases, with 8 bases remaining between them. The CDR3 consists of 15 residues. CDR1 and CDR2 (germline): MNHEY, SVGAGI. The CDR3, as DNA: TGTGCCAGCAGTTACAGCCAGCGCTCTGGAAACACCATATATTTT. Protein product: CASSYSQRSGNTIYF.

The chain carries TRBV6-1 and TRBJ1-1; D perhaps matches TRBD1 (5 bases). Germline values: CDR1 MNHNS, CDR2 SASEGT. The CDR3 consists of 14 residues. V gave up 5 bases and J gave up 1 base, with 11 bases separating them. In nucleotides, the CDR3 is TGTGCCAGCAGTTCAAGCAGGGCGAACACTGAAGCTTTCTTT. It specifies CASSSSRANTEAFF.